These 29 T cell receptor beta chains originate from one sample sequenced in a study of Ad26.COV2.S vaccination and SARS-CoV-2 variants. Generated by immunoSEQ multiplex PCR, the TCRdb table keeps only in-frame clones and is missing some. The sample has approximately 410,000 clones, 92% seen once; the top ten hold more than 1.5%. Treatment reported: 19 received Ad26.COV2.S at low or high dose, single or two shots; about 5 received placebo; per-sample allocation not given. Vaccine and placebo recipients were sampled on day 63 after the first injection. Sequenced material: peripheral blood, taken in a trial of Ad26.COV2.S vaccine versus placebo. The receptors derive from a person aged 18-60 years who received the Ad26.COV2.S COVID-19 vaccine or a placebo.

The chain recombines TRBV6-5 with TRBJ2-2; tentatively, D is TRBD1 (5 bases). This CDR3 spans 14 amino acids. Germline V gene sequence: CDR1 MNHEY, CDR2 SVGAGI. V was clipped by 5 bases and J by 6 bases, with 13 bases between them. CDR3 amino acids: CASSPNLGAGELFF. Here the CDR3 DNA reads TGTGCCAGCAGTCCAAACTTAGGGGCCGGGGAGCTGTTTTTT.

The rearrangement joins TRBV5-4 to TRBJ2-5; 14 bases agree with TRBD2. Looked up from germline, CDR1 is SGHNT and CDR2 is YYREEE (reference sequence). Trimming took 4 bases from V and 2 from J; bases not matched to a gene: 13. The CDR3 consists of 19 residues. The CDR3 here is CASSTYPGTSGGHQETQYF. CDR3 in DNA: TGTGCCAGCAGCACCTACCCCGGGACTAGCGGGGGACATCAAGAGACCCAGTACTTC.

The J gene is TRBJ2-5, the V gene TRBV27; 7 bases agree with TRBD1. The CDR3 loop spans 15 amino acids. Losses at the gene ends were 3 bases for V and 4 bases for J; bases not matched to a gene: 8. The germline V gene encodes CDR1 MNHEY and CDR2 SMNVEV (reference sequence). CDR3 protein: CASSLTRQGRETQYF. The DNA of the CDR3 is TGTGCCAGCAGTTTGACCCGACAGGGTCGAGAGACCCAGTACTTC.

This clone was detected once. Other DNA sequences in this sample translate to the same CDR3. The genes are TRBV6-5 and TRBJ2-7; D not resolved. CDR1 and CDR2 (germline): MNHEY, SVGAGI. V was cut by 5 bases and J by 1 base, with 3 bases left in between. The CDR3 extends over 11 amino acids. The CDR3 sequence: CASSTSYEQYF. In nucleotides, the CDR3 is TGTGCCAGCAGTACTTCCTACGAGCAGTACTTC.

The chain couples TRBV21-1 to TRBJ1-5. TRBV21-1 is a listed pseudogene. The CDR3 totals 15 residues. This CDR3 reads CASSKALWSYEPQHF. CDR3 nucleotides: TGTGCCAGCAGCAAAGCGCTTTGGAGCTATGAGCCCCAGCATTTT.

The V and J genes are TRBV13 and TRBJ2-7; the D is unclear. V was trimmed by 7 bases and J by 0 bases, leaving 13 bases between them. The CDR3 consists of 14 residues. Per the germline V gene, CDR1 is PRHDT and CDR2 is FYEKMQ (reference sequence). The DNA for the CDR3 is TGTGCCAGCACCCCCAGGTATACCTCCTACGAGCAGTACTTC. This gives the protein CASTPRYTSYEQYF.

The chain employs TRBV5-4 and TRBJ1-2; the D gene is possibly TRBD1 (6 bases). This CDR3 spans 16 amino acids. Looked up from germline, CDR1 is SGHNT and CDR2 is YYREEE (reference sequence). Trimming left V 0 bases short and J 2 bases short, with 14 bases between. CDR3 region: CASSLGQEGRNYGYTF. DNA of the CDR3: TGTGCCAGCAGCTTGGGACAGGAGGGTCGAAACTATGGCTACACCTTC.

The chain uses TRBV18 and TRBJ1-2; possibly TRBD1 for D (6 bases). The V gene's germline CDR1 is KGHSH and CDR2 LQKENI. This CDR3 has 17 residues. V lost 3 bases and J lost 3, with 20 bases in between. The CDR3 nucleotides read TGTGCCAGCTCACCTAACATACCGGGACACATTGACTATGGCTACACCTTC. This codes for CASSPNIPGHIDYGYTF.

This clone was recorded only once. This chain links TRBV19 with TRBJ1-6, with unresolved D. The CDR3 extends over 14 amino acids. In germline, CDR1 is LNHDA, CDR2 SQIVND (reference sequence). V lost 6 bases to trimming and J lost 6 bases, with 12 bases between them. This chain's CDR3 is CASSPGRFNSPLHF. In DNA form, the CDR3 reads TGTGCCAGTAGCCCCGGGCGCTTTAATTCACCCCTCCACTTT.

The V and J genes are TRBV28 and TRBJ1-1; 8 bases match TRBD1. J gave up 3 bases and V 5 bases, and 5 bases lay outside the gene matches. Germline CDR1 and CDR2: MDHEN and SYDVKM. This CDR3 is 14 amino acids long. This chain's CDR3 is CASSQDRGDTEAFF. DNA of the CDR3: TGTGCCAGCAGTCAAGACAGGGGTGACACTGAAGCTTTCTTT.

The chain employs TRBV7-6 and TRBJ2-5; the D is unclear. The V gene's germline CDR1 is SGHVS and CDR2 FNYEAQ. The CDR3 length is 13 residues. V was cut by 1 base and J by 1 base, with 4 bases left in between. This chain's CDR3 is CASSLGAQETQYF. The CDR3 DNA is TGTGCCAGCAGCTTAGGGGCCCAAGAGACCCAGTACTTC.

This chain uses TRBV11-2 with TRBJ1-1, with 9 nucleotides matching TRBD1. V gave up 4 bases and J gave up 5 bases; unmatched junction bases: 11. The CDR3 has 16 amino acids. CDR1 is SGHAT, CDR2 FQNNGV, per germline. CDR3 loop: CASSSTTTGGVTEAFF. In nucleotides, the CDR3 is TGTGCCAGCAGCTCGACCACGACAGGGGGGGTGACTGAAGCTTTCTTT.

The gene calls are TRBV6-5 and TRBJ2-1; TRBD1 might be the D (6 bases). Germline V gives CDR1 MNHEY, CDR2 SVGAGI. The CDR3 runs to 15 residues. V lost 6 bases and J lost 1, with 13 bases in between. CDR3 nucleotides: TGTGCCAGCAGCCAAACAGGGAATTCCTACAATGAGCAGTTCTTC. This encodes CASSQTGNSYNEQFF.

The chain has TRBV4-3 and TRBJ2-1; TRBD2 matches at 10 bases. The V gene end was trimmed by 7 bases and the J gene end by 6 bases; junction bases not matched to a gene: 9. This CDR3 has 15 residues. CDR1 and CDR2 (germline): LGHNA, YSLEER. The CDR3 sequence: CASTFSGGNPNEQFF. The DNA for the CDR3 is TGCGCCAGCACTTTTAGCGGGGGGAACCCCAATGAGCAGTTCTTC.

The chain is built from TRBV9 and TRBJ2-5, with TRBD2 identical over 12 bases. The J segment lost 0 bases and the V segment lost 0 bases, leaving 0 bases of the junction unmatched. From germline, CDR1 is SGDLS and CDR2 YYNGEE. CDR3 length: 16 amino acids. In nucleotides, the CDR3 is TGTGCCAGCAGCGTAGGGACTAGCGGGGACCAAGAGACCCAGTACTTC. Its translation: CASSVGTSGDQETQYF.

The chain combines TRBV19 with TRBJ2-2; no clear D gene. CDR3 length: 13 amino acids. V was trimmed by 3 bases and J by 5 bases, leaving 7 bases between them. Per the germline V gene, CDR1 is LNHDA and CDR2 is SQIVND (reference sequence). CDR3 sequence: CASSIAGTGELFF. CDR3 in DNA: TGTGCCAGTAGTATTGCTGGGACCGGGGAGCTGTTTTTT.

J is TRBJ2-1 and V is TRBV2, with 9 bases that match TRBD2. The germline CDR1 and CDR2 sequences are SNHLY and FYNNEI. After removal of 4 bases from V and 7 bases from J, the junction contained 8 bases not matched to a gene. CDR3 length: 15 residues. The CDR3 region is CASSGGSSGENEQFF. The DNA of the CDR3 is TGTGCCAGCAGTGGCGGGTCTAGCGGGGAAAATGAGCAGTTCTTC. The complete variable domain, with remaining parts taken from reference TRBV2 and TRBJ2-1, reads EPEVTQTPSHQVTQMGQEVILRCVPISNHLYFYWYRQILGQKVEFLVSFYNNEISEKSEIFDDQFSVERPDGSNFTLKIRSTKLEDSAMYFCASSGGSSGENEQFFGPGTRLTVL.

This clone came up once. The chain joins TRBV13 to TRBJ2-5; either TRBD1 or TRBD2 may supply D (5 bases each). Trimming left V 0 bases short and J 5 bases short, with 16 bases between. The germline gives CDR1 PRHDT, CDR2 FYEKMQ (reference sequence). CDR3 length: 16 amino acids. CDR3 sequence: CASSLGGRAGAETQYF. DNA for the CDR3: TGTGCCAGCAGCTTAGGAGGACGGGCCGGGGCTGAGACCCAGTACTTC.

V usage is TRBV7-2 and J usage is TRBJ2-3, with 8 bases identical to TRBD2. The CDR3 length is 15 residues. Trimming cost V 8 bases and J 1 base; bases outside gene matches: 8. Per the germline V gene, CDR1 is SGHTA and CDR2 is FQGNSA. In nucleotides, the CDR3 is TGTGCCAGCCGGCGGGGGGATTCCCGCACAGATACGCAGTATTTT. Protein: CASRRGDSRTDTQYF.

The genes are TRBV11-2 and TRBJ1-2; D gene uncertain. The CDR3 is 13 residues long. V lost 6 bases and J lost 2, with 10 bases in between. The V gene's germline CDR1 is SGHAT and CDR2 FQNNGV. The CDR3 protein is CASRPERNYGYTF. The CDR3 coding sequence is TGTGCCAGCAGGCCCGAGAGAAACTATGGCTACACCTTC.

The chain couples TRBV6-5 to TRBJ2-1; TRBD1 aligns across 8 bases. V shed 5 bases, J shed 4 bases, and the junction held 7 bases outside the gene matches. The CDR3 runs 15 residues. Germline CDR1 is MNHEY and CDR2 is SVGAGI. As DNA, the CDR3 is TGTGCCAGCAGTCCGGAGGGACAGGCGTACAATGAGCAGTTCTTC. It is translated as CASSPEGQAYNEQFF.

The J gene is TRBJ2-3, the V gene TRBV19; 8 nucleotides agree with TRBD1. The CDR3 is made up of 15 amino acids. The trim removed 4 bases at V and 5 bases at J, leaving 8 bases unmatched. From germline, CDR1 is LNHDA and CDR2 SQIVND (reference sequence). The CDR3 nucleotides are TGTGCCAGTAGTAAGGGCAACAGGGGGATAGATACGCAGTATTTT. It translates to CASSKGNRGIDTQYF. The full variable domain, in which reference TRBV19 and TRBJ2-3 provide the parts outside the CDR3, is DGGITQSPKYLFRKEGQNVTLSCEQNLNHDAMYWYRQDPGQGLRLIYYSQIVNDFQKGDIAEGYSVSREKKESFPLTVTSAQKNPTAFYLCASSKGNRGIDTQYFGPGTRLTVL.

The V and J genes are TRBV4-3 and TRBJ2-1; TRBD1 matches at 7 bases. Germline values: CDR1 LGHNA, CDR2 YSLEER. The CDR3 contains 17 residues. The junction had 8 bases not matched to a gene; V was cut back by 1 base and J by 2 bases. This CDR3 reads CASSQGTGTATYNEQFF. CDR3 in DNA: TGCGCCAGCAGCCAAGGTACCGGGACAGCAACCTACAATGAGCAGTTCTTC.

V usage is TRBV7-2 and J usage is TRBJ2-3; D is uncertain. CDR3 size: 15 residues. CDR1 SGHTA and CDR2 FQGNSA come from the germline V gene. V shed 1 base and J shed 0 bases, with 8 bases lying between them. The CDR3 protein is CASSLGSYSTDTQYF. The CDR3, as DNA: TGTGCCAGCAGCTTAGGATCCTATAGCACAGATACGCAGTATTTT.

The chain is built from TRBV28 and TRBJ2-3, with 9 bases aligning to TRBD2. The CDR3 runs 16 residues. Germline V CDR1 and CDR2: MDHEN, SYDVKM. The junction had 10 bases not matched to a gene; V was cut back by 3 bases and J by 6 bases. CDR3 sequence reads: CASSLPLSGGPDTQYF. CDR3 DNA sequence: TGTGCCAGCAGTTTGCCCCTCAGCGGGGGGCCCGATACGCAGTATTTT. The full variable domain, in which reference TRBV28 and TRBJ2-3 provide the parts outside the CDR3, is DVKVTQSSRYLVKRTGEKVFLECVQDMDHENMFWYRQDPGLGLRLIYFSYDVKMKEKGDIPEGYSVSREKKERFSLILESASTNQTSMYLCASSLPLSGGPDTQYFGPGTRLTVL.

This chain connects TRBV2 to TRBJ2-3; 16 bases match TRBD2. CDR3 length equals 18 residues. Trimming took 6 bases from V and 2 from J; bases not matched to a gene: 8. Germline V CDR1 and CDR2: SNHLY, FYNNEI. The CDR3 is CASSGPGTSGGATDTQYF. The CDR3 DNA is TGTGCCAGCAGCGGTCCCGGGACTAGCGGGGGGGCCACAGATACGCAGTATTTT.

CDR3 DNA: TGTGCCACCAGCAGATACGGGACTACCTACTACGAGCAGTACTTC. Amino acids: CATSRYGTTYYEQYF. This rearrangement joins TRBV15 to TRBJ2-7, with 7 bases that match TRBD2. Unmatched junction bases numbered 7, after V lost 2 bases and J lost 3 bases. CDR3 length equals 15 residues. Germline V gives CDR1 LNHNV, CDR2 YYDKDF (reference sequence). The full variable domain, with the rest looked up from reference TRBV15 and TRBJ2-7, is DAMVIQNPRYQVTQFGKPVTLSCSQTLNHNVMYWYQQKSSQAPKLLFHYYDKDFNNEADTPDNFQSRRPNTSFCFLDIRSPGLGDTAMYLCATSRYGTTYYEQYFGPGTRLTVT.

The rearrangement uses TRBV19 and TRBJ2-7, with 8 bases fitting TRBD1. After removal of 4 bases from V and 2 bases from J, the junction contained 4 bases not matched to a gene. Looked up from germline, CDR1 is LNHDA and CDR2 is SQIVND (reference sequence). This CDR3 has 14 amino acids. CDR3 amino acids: CASSRQGYAYEQYF. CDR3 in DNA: TGTGCCAGTAGTAGACAGGGGTACGCCTACGAGCAGTACTTC.

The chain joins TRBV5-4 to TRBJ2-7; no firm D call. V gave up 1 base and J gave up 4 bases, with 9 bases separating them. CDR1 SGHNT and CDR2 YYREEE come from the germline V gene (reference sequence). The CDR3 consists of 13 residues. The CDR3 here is CASSLLVGYEQYF. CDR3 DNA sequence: TGTGCCAGCAGCTTGTTAGTAGGTTACGAGCAGTACTTC.